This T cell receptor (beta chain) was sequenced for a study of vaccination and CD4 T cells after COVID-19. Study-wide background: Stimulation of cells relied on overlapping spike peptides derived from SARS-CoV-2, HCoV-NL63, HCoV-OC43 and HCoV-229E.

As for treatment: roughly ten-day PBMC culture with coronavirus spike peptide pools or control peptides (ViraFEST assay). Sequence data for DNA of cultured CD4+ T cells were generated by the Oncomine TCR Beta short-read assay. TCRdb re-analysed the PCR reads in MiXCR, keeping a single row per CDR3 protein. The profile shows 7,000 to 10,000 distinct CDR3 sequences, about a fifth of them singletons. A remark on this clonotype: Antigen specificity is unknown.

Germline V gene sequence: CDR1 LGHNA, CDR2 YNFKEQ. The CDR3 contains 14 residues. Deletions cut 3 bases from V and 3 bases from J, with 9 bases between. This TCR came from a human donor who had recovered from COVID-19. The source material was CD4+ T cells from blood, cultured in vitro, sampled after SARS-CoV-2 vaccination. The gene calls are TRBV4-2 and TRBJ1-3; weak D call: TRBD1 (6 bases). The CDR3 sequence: CASSQGASGNTIYF. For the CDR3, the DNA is TGTGCCAGCAGCCAGGGGGCAAGTGGAAACACCATATATTTT.